This TCR beta chain was found in a study of blood T cell repertoires in COVID-19. To note about this clone: In the same sample, other DNA sequences code for this CDR3.

The junction had 2 bases not matched to a gene; V was cut back by 4 bases and J by 2 bases. The CDR3 has 13 residues. Germline V CDR1 and CDR2: SGHRS, YFSETQ. In the study's own analysis: Amplification of reference gene primers was used by the study to estimate nucleated cell counts. Here immunoSEQ multiplex PCR was the method, and the copy in TCRdb shows in-frame clones only, minus some. The D gene and trimming were derived from the DNA, and the V and J assignments and clone size from that table. The profile covers under 300,000 clones, with approximately 80% appearing a single time and roughly 10% taken by the ten largest.

Sequenced material: peripheral blood. The chain joins TRBV5-1 to TRBJ1-1, with TRBD1 matching over 7 bases. The origin of this receptor is a woman of 80 years or more with acute or convalescent COVID-19. This chain's CDR3 is CASSRDRNTEAFF. The DNA for the CDR3 is TGCGCCAGCAGCAGGGACAGAAACACTGAAGCTTTCTTT.